This T cell receptor beta chain was identified in a study of CD4 T cells in relation to SARS-CoV-2 and coronaviruses. Produced via immunoSEQ multiplex PCR; TCRdb's table is partial and in-frame only. The data show about 36,000 clones, more than 65% seen once. Germline trimming cut 6 bases from V and 3 bases from J; bases unmatched to any gene: 6. CDR3 size: 14 residues. The V gene's germline CDR1 is MNHEY and CDR2 SVGAGI. With regard to this clone: As yet, its antigen is unknown.

Sequenced material: memory CD4+ T cells from PBMCs, cultured in vitro. The TCR sequence derives from an adult with COVID-19. The V gene is TRBV6-5, the J gene TRBJ2-3; 7 positions match TRBD1. CDR3 nucleotide sequence: TGTGCCAGCAGAACAGGGGAAGGGACAGATACGCAGTATTTT. Translating it yields CASRTGEGTDTQYF.